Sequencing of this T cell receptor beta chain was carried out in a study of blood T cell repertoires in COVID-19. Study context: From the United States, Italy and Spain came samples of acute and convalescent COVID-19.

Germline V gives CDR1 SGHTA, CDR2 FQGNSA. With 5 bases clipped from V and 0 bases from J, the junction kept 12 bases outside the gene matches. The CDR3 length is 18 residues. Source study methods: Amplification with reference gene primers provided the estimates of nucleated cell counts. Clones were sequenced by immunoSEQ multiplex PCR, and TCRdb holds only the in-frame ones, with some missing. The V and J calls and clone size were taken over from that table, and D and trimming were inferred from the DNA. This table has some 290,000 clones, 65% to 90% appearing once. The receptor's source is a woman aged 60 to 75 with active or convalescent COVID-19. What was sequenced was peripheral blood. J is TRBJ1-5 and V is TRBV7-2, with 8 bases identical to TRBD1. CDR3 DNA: TGTGCCAGCAGCCCTCAGGGGGCCGGGGGATATAGCAATCAGCCCCAGCATTTT. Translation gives CASSPQGAGGYSNQPQHF.